One and the same sample provided the 27 T cell receptor beta chains below, sequenced in a study of blood T cell repertoires in COVID-19. Produced via immunoSEQ multiplex PCR; TCRdb's table is partial and in-frame only. The table includes 75,000 or so clones, 80% detected once. Sequenced input: peripheral blood. Every receptor here comes from a man aged 55 to 70 with active or convalescent COVID-19.

The sample holds one count of this clone. The chain joins TRBV6-2 or TRBV6-3 to TRBJ2-7, with 8 positions matching TRBD2. This CDR3 region has 15 residues. V gave up 3 bases and J gave up 0 bases; unmatched junction bases: 4. Germline V gene data show CDR1 as MNHEY and CDR2 as SVGEGT. The chain's CDR3 is CASSYQRGRSYEQYF. The CDR3 DNA sequence: TGTGCCAGCAGTTATCAGCGGGGGCGCTCCTACGAGCAGTACTTC.

The J gene is TRBJ1-1, the V gene TRBV2, with 7 bases that match TRBD1. The V gene end was trimmed by 1 base and the J gene end by 7 bases; junction bases not matched to a gene: 9. There are 15 residues in the CDR3. Germline values: CDR1 SNHLY, CDR2 FYNNEI. The CDR3 spells CASSEVGVGTDEAFF. CDR3 DNA sequence: TGTGCCAGCAGTGAAGTGGGTGTTGGGACAGATGAAGCTTTCTTT.

The V call is TRBV29-1, the J call TRBJ2-5; D perhaps matches TRBD2 (6 bases). Trimming removed 3 bases from V and 5 bases from J, with 13 bases in between. This CDR3 contains 13 residues. Germline V gene data show CDR1 as SQVTM and CDR2 as ANQGSEA. For the CDR3, the DNA is TGCAGCGTTGACTTAGCAGGGACTGAGACCCAGTACTTC. Translating it yields CSVDLAGTETQYF.

J is TRBJ1-5 and V is TRBV12-5; D is perhaps TRBD1 (6 bases). Per germline, CDR1 LGHNT and CDR2 FRNRAP. The CDR3 totals 17 residues. Trimming removed 4 bases from V and 7 bases from J, with 23 bases in between. The CDR3 is CASGSGTRPGIGQPQHF. CDR3 nucleotides: TGTGCTAGTGGTTCTGGGACACGGCCTGGGATCGGCCAGCCCCAGCATTTT.

This clone was picked up a small number of times. V gene TRBV19 combines with J gene TRBJ1-3; D remains ambiguous. V was pared by 2 bases and J by 2 bases, with 10 bases between. The germline CDR1 and CDR2 sequences are LNHDA and SQIVND (reference sequence). This CDR3 is built from 15 residues. The CDR3 nucleotides read TGTGCCAGTAGTATACCGGGTTTGGCTGGAAACACCATATATTTT. Its translation: CASSIPGLAGNTIYF.

In DNA form, the CDR3 reads TGTGCCAGCAGCTTCCCAGCGGGGGGGAGAGATACGCAGTATTTT. This translates into CASSFPAGGRDTQYF. The rearrangement uses TRBV7-9 and TRBJ2-3, with 10 nucleotides matching TRBD2. There are 15 residues in the CDR3. The germline V gene has CDR1 SEHNR and CDR2 FQNEAQ (reference sequence). The ends lost 3 bases at V and 5 bases at J; junction bases unmatched: 5.

This clone was counted between two and nine times. The gene calls are TRBV5-1 and TRBJ2-2; D unresolved. Trimming took 4 bases from V and 3 from J, leaving 7 bases between them. In germline, CDR1 is SGHRS, CDR2 YFSETQ. The CDR3 covers 13 residues. The CDR3 spells CASSLSYTGELFF. CDR3 DNA: TGCGCCAGCAGCCTTTCTTACACCGGGGAGCTGTTTTTT.

This chain links TRBV6-5 with TRBJ1-4; 10 nucleotides agree with TRBD1. Germline V lookup: CDR1 MNHEY, CDR2 SVGAGI. The CDR3 extends over 14 amino acids. Germline trimming cut 7 bases from V and 5 bases from J; bases unmatched to any gene: 4. The chain's CDR3 is CASKRGQGNEKLFF. The CDR3, as DNA: TGTGCCAGCAAACGGGGACAGGGGAATGAAAAACTGTTTTTT.

The V and J genes are TRBV27 and TRBJ2-3; 7 positions match TRBD2. The CDR3 extends over 15 amino acids. The trim removed 2 bases at V and 3 bases at J, leaving 5 bases unmatched. Per germline, CDR1 MNHEY and CDR2 SMNVEV (reference sequence). CDR3 sequence reads: CASSLGLADTDTQYF. The CDR3 nucleotides are TGTGCCAGCAGTTTAGGTCTAGCGGATACAGATACGCAGTATTTT.

The V gene is TRBV10-3, the J gene TRBJ1-4; D gene ambiguous. The ends were cut back, 2 bases at V and 0 bases at J, with 10 bases in the middle. This CDR3 is 16 amino acids long. Looked up from germline, CDR1 is ENHRY and CDR2 is SYGVKD. CDR3 region: CAISEDTPATNEKLFF. CDR3 bases: TGTGCCATCAGTGAGGACACCCCTGCAACTAATGAAAAACTGTTTTTT.

This clone was detected only a few times. The chain carries TRBV6-2 or TRBV6-3 and TRBJ2-3; the match to TRBD2 covers 9 bases. The germline V gene encodes CDR1 MNHEY and CDR2 SVGEGT. The CDR3 has 17 residues. V was clipped by 1 base and J by 3 bases; unmatched bases: 8. CDR3 in amino acids: CASSYFPSGVGTDTQYF. The CDR3 coding sequence is TGTGCCAGCAGTTACTTCCCTAGCGGGGTCGGAACAGATACGCAGTATTTT.

The chain uses TRBV25-1 and TRBJ1-2; 7 bases line up with TRBD1. CDR1 is MGHDK and CDR2 is SYGVNS in the germline V gene. V dropped 4 bases and J dropped 4; count of bases not matched to a gene: 3. The CDR3 totals 13 residues. The CDR3 DNA sequence: TGTGCCAGCAGTGGCGGGACAGCCTATGGCTACACCTTC. Amino acids: CASSGGTAYGYTF.

This chain joins TRBV3-1 (or the pseudogene TRBV3-2) and TRBJ1-5; D not certain. The CDR3 has 14 residues. CDR1 is LGHDT and CDR2 is YNNKEL in the germline V gene (reference sequence). The V end was cut by 7 bases, the J end by 4 bases, with 14 bases between. The DNA for the CDR3 is TGTGCCAGCACCGACTCGTATGGTAATCAGCCCCAGCATTTT. Translating it yields CASTDSYGNQPQHF.

The chain uses TRBV3-1 (or the pseudogene TRBV3-2) and TRBJ1-2, with TRBD1 identical over 9 bases. This CDR3 is built from 14 residues. The junction had 7 bases not matched to a gene; V was cut back by 4 bases and J by 7 bases. Germline lookup yields CDR1 LGHDT and CDR2 YNNKEL (reference sequence). The CDR3 region is CASSPGTGFSGYTF. As DNA, the CDR3 is TGTGCCAGCAGCCCAGGGACAGGGTTTTCTGGCTACACCTTC.

The J gene is TRBJ2-3, the V gene TRBV19; 7 bases fit TRBD2. This CDR3 has 15 amino acids. V was pared by 2 bases and J by 2 bases, with 4 bases of the junction left unmatched. CDR1 and CDR2 (germline): LNHDA, SQIVND (reference sequence). CDR3 in amino acids: CASSILADATDTQYF. In DNA, the CDR3 is TGTGCCAGTAGTATACTAGCGGACGCCACAGATACGCAGTATTTT.

The chain is built from TRBV9 and TRBJ1-2, with 10 bases aligning to TRBD1. The CDR3 extends over 16 amino acids. Looked up from germline, CDR1 is SGDLS and CDR2 is YYNGEE. Trimming took 3 bases from V and 0 from J; bases not matched to a gene: 5. The CDR3 is CASSEGGQGANYGYTF. CDR3 nucleotides: TGTGCCAGCAGCGAGGGAGGACAGGGGGCTAACTATGGCTACACCTTC.

The chain links TRBV29-1 to TRBJ1-1; no reliable D call. The germline V gene has CDR1 SQVTM and CDR2 ANQGSEA. This CDR3 region has 13 residues. The ends were cut back, 6 bases at V and 5 bases at J, with 16 bases in the middle. CDR3 sequence reads: CSVGPSVDTEAFF. The CDR3 DNA reads as TGCAGCGTCGGTCCCTCCGTAGATACTGAAGCTTTCTTT.

This clone was observed a few times. The rearrangement links TRBV7-3 to TRBJ1-2, with D unclear. CDR3 length: 13 residues. Trimming removed 1 base from V and 2 bases from J, with 5 bases in between. CDR1 and CDR2 from the germline V gene are SGHTA and FQGTGA. CDR3 nucleotides: TGTGCCAGCAGCTTAAACGGGAACTATGGCTACACCTTC. Protein product: CASSLNGNYGYTF.

The rearrangement joins TRBV6-1 to TRBJ1-1; D unclear. Germline V CDR1 and CDR2: MNHNS, SASEGT. Trimming took off 2 bases at V and 1 base at J, with 5 bases between the two ends. This CDR3 is built from 13 residues. CDR3 residues: CASSEPGNTEAFF. The CDR3 DNA sequence: TGTGCCAGCAGTGAACCAGGGAACACTGAAGCTTTCTTT.

V is TRBV6-6 and J is TRBJ1-5, with 7 bases matching TRBD1. This CDR3 is built from 13 residues. Germline CDR1 is MNHNY and CDR2 is SVGAGI (reference sequence). Trimming at V came to 6 bases and at J to 5 bases, leaving 4 bases not matched to a gene. The CDR3 protein is CASRTGTYQPQHF. The CDR3 region has the DNA TGTGCCAGCAGGACAGGGACCTATCAGCCCCAGCATTTT.

The V and J genes are TRBV3-1 (or the pseudogene TRBV3-2) and TRBJ2-1, with 14 bases matching TRBD2. This CDR3 has 16 residues. Germline CDR1 reads LGHDT; CDR2 reads YNNKEL (reference sequence). The junction had 4 bases not matched to a gene; V was cut back by 2 bases and J by 7 bases. As DNA, the CDR3 is TGTGCCAGCAGCCAACAGGGACTAGCGGGGGAGAATGAGCAGTTCTTC. This translates into CASSQQGLAGENEQFF.

This chain joins TRBV7-9 and TRBJ1-2; D is uncertain. The CDR3 is made up of 15 amino acids. Trimming pared 1 base from V and 2 bases from J, leaving 11 bases between. The germline V gene encodes CDR1 SEHNR and CDR2 FQNEAQ (reference sequence). CDR3 bases: TGTGCCAGCAGCTTAGAGTACAGCGGGAACTATGGCTACACCTTC. It encodes CASSLEYSGNYGYTF.

V usage is TRBV9 and J usage is TRBJ2-2, with 9 bases aligning to TRBD1. V lost 3 bases to trimming and J lost 4 bases; unmatched junction nucleotides: 10. The CDR3 runs 17 residues. Germline V CDR1 and CDR2: SGDLS, YYNGEE. CDR3 region: CASSARGDRAATGELFF. The CDR3 bases are TGTGCCAGCAGCGCGAGGGGGGACAGGGCGGCCACCGGGGAGCTGTTTTTT.

In DNA, the CDR3 is TGCGCCAGCAGCCAAAGTTTCCACGCCACAGCTTACGAGCAGTACTTC. It translates to CASSQSFHATAYEQYF. The J gene is TRBJ2-7, the V gene TRBV4-3; D gene uncertain. Trimming left V 2 bases short and J 4 bases short, with 18 bases between. This CDR3 is built from 16 residues. CDR1 and CDR2 (germline): LGHNA, YSLEER.

This rearrangement joins TRBV7-8 to TRBJ2-7; D is possibly TRBD1 (6 bases). Trimming took 5 bases from V and 3 from J, leaving 14 bases between them. This CDR3 contains 14 residues. Germline V gene data show CDR1 as SGHVS and CDR2 as FQNEAQ. CDR3 loop: CASSQTGRSYEQYF. Here the CDR3 DNA reads TGTGCCAGCAGCCAGACAGGCAGAAGCTACGAGCAGTACTTC. Filled out from reference TRBV7-8 and TRBJ2-7, the complete variable domain reads GAGVSQSPRYKVAKRGQDVALRCDPISGHVSLFWYQQALGQGPEFLTYFQNEAQLDKSGLPSDRFFAERPEGSVSTLKIQRTQQEDSAVYLCASSQTGRSYEQYFGPGTRLTVT.

The count of this clone is one. V gene TRBV5-4 combines with J gene TRBJ2-6, with 8 bases fitting TRBD1. From germline, CDR1 is SGHNT and CDR2 YYREEE (reference sequence). This CDR3 has 15 amino acids. Trimming at V came to 4 bases and at J to 3 bases, leaving 3 bases not matched to a gene. Here the CDR3 DNA reads TGTGCCAGCAGCCCCGACAGGGGTGGGGCCAACGTCCTGACTTTC. Residues: CASSPDRGGANVLTF.

The V call is TRBV19, the J call TRBJ2-5, with D possibly matching TRBD1 (6 bases). V gave up 3 bases and J gave up 0 bases, with 8 bases separating them. Germline CDR1 reads LNHDA; CDR2 reads SQIVND (reference sequence). This CDR3 contains 14 residues. DNA for the CDR3: TGTGCCAGTAGTATTACAGGGAACCAAGAGACCCAGTACTTC. It is translated as CASSITGNQETQYF.